Below are 32 T cell receptor beta chains sequenced from a single sample in a study of post-analysis software for immune sequencing data. Broader study findings: TRBV segments more frequent in patients than in controls numbered several and included TRBV5-6, TRBV5-1 and TRBV20-1.

Unique-molecular-identifier-tagged TCR beta cDNA libraries were used. TCRdb called the PCR reads again in MiXCR, with one record for every CDR3 protein. The data hold some 240,000 distinct CDR3 sequences, with just over 35% observed a single time. Their specific antigens are unknown. What was sequenced was blood. These receptors were obtained from a girl aged 10 to 17 with multiple sclerosis.

Worth noting for this clonotype: A much larger clone lies one base from this, so it may be a read error. The CDR3 DNA follows: TGCAGTGCCCGAGGGGGAGGGAGCTCCTACAATGAGCAGTTCTTC. Residues: CSARGGGSSYNEQFF. The rearrangement uses TRBV20-1 and TRBJ2-1, with D perhaps TRBD2 (7 bases). Trimming removed 6 bases from V and 0 bases from J, with 15 bases in between. In germline, CDR1 is DFQATT, CDR2 SNEGSKA (reference sequence). The CDR3 is 15 residues long.

J is TRBJ2-5 and V is TRBV20-1; unclear D gene. V lost 2 bases, J lost 1 base, and 14 bases lay in between. CDR1 DFQATT and CDR2 SNEGSKA come from the germline V gene (reference sequence). The CDR3 consists of 15 residues. In DNA, the CDR3 is TGCAGTGCTAGACCCCCCCCTAACCTCCAAGAGACCCAGTACTTC. This translates into CSARPPPNLQETQYF.

Comments on this clonotype: A read error may produce the germline difference seen at one junction end. The chain couples TRBV19 to TRBJ2-2; D may be TRBD2 (5 bases). The CDR3 is made up of 13 amino acids. Germline assignment: CDR1 LNHDA and CDR2 SQIVND (reference sequence). CDR3: CASSIVSTGERFF. In DNA form, the CDR3 reads TGTGCCAGTAGTATAGTCAGCACCGGGGAGCGGTTTTTT.

The rearrangement links TRBV14 to TRBJ1-2, with TRBD1 matching over 7 bases. There are 16 residues in the CDR3. The V gene's germline CDR1 is SGHDN and CDR2 FVKESK. V was clipped by 0 bases and J by 4 bases; unmatched bases: 8. CDR3 amino acids: CASSQERGGRSYGYTF. The CDR3 nucleotides read TGTGCCAGCAGCCAAGAACGAGGGGGCCGTAGCTATGGCTACACCTTC. Complete variable domain (other parts from reference TRBV14 and TRBJ1-2): EAGVTQFPSHSVIEKGQTVTLRCDPISGHDNLYWYRRVMGKEIKFLLHFVKESKQDESGMPNNRFLAERTGGTYSTLKVQPAELEDSGVYFCASSQERGGRSYGYTFGSGTRLTVV.

A remark on this clonotype: A read error may produce the germline difference seen at one junction end. The chain is built from TRBV6-6 and TRBJ2-7, with 9 bases fitting TRBD2. The CDR3 totals 14 residues. Per germline, CDR1 MNHNY and CDR2 SVGAGI (reference sequence). CDR3 loop: CASSESSGAYEQYF. The CDR3 DNA sequence: TGCGCCAGCAGTGAGTCTAGCGGGGCCTACGAGCAGTACTTC.

This clonotype was seen just once. The chain combines TRBV7-2 with TRBJ2-1, with 8 nucleotides matching TRBD2. Germline trimming cut 5 bases from V and 0 bases from J; bases unmatched to any gene: 6. The CDR3 is 16 residues long. Germline V lookup: CDR1 SGHTA, CDR2 FQGNSA. CDR3 loop: CASSIKSGSSYNEQFF. CDR3 bases: TGTGCCAGCAGCATCAAAAGCGGGAGCTCCTACAATGAGCAGTTCTTC.

Points on this clonotype: A read error may be the cause here, since a much bigger clone is one base away. The chain recombines TRBV28 with TRBJ2-1; tentative D call: TRBD1 (6 bases). The V gene's germline CDR1 is MDHEN and CDR2 SYDVKM. The V gene lost 7 bases and the J gene lost 6 bases, with 19 bases spanning the gap. The CDR3 sequence is 15 residues long. Written as DNA, the CDR3 is TGTGCCAGCAACGAACGACAGGACCTTCTCAATGAGCAGTTCTTC. It encodes CASNERQDLLNEQFF.

This clonotype was observed at least ten times. The CDR3 DNA is TGTGCCAGCAGCCCTCAGGGGATTATGAACACTGAAGCTTTCTTT. It encodes CASSPQGIMNTEAFF. This chain joins TRBV7-9 and TRBJ1-1; D may be TRBD1 (6 bases). The CDR3 loop spans 15 amino acids. Looked up from germline, CDR1 is SEHNR and CDR2 is FQNEAQ (reference sequence). Trimming took off 5 bases at V and 0 bases at J, with 13 bases between the two ends.

V gene TRBV10-3 combines with J gene TRBJ2-2; TRBD1 matches 7 bases. Trimming at V came to 3 bases and at J to 4 bases, leaving 5 bases not matched to a gene. Germline V gene data show CDR1 as ENHRY and CDR2 as SYGVKD. The CDR3 has 15 residues. The CDR3 loop reads CAISDGQESTGELFF. The CDR3 DNA follows: TGTGCCATCAGTGATGGACAGGAATCCACCGGGGAGCTGTTTTTT.

This chain joins TRBV7-2 and TRBJ2-1; D ambiguous. V was pared by 4 bases and J by 4 bases, with 11 bases between. CDR1 and CDR2 (germline): SGHTA, FQGNSA. The CDR3 is 14 amino acids. This CDR3 reads CASSSRSLYNEQFF. DNA of the CDR3: TGTGCCAGCAGCTCCCGATCACTTTACAATGAGCAGTTCTTC.

This clonotype was seen repeatedly, ten times or more. The V gene is TRBV4-1, the J gene TRBJ2-1, with unresolved D. CDR1 is MGHRA and CDR2 is YSYEKL in the germline V gene. This CDR3 contains 19 residues. The germline V and J ends were trimmed by 0 bases and 4 bases, with 22 bases remaining between them. In DNA, the CDR3 is TGCGCCAGCAGCCAAGATTCTATAACGATTGGCAGCGATTACAATGAGCAGTTCTTC. Residues: CASSQDSITIGSDYNEQFF.

This clonotype was recorded at least ten times. This sequence joins TRBV5-1 and TRBJ1-2, with D perhaps matching TRBD1 (5 bases). The CDR3 length is 14 residues. V was shortened by 1 base and J by 0 bases, with 7 bases between the two germline ends. CDR1 and CDR2 (germline): SGHRS, YFSETQ. The CDR3 sequence: CASSLTGSNYGYTF. For the CDR3, the DNA is TGCGCCAGCAGCTTGACAGGATCTAACTATGGCTACACCTTC.

Points on this clonotype: This clone may be a read error of a much larger clone one base away. The V and J genes are TRBV7-9 and TRBJ2-1; D could derive from TRBD1 or TRBD2 (5 bases each). V was clipped by 10 bases and J by 10 bases, with 17 bases between them. CDR3 length: 12 residues. The germline V gene has CDR1 SEHNR and CDR2 FQNEAQ (reference sequence). The CDR3 region is CATLDGAQEQFF. CDR3 nucleotide sequence: TGTGCCACACTAGATGGGGCTCAAGAGCAGTTCTTC. The whole variable domain, filled in from reference TRBV7-9 and TRBJ2-1, reads DTGVSQNPRHKITKRGQNVTFRCDPISEHNRLYWYRQTLGQGPEFLTYFQNEAQLEKSRLLSDRFSAERPKGSFSTLEIQRTEQGDSAMYLCATLDGAQEQFFGPGTRLTVL.

This clonotype was seen just once. The chain carries TRBV20-1 and TRBJ2-7, with 11 bases fitting TRBD2. The J call is doubtful: the DNA matches TRBJ2-5 better. Germline V lookup: CDR1 DFQATT, CDR2 SNEGSKA (reference sequence). The CDR3 runs 14 residues. CDR3: CSAIAGGPEKTQYF. The CDR3 DNA sequence: TGCAGTGCTATAGCGGGAGGGCCGGAGAAGACCCAGTACTTC.

This clonotype was counted at least ten times. The rearrangement uses TRBV6-2 or TRBV6-3 and TRBJ2-1; 9 bases fit TRBD2. The length of the CDR3 is 15 residues. Germline values: CDR1 MNHEY, CDR2 SVGEGT. V dropped 6 bases and J dropped 8; count of bases not matched to a gene: 11. The DNA of the CDR3 is TGTGCCAGCAGGGCTAGCGGGGCGTCTCGGGATGAGCAGTTCTTC. Protein product: CASRASGASRDEQFF.

There are many counts of this clonotype. The chain recombines TRBV9 with TRBJ2-3, with D perhaps being TRBD1 or TRBD2 (6 bases each). The CDR3 extends over 15 amino acids. V was cut by 6 bases and J by 2 bases, with 16 bases left in between. Germline-derived CDR1 and CDR2 are SGDLS and YYNGEE. The CDR3 nucleotides are TGTGCCAGCACATCCTTAGGGGGGAACACAGATACGCAGTATTTT. It encodes CASTSLGGNTDTQYF.

The sample holds many counts of this clonotype. The chain employs TRBV7-2 and TRBJ2-1, with 9 bases that match TRBD2. The CDR3 loop spans 16 amino acids. With 2 bases clipped from V and 4 bases from J, the junction kept 6 bases outside the gene matches. CDR1 and CDR2 (germline): SGHTA, FQGNSA. CDR3 in amino acids: CASSLLGSGSYNEQFF. CDR3 DNA sequence: TGTGCCAGCAGCTTATTAGGTAGCGGGAGTTACAATGAGCAGTTCTTC.

Written as DNA, the CDR3 is TGCAGTGCATACTCAGGGGCTAGCACAGATACGCAGTATTTT. Translation gives CSAYSGASTDTQYF. V and J are TRBV20-1 and TRBJ2-3; tentatively, D is TRBD1 (6 bases). Germline V CDR1 and CDR2: DFQATT, SNEGSKA (reference sequence). The CDR3 length is 14 residues. Deletions cut 6 bases from V and 0 bases from J, with 13 bases between.

A note on this clonotype: Being one base from a much bigger clone, this may be a read error. The rearrangement uses TRBV5-1 and TRBJ2-5, with D unresolved. The CDR3 has 13 residues. CDR1 and CDR2 from the germline V gene are SGHRS and YFSETQ. CDR3: CVSSLELLETQYF. The CDR3 bases are TGCGTCAGCAGCTTGGAATTACTAGAGACCCAGTACTTC. The complete variable domain, with remaining parts taken from reference TRBV5-1 and TRBJ2-5, reads KAGVTQTPRYLIKTRGQQVTLSCSPISGHRSVSWYQQTPGQGLQFLFEYFSETQRNKGNFPGRFSGRQFSNSRSEMNVSTLELGDSALYLCVSSLELLETQYFGPGTRLLVL.

Many counts were recorded for this clonotype. The chain is built from TRBV5-1 and TRBJ2-4; maybe TRBD1 (6 bases). Germline CDR1 SGHRS, CDR2 YFSETQ. CDR3 length: 13 residues. V lost 6 bases to trimming and J lost 6 bases, with 13 bases between them. The CDR3 here is CASTPGDRNIQYF. In nucleotides, the CDR3 is TGCGCCAGCACGCCAGGGGATAGAAACATTCAGTACTTC. Full variable domain (missing parts from reference TRBV5-1 and TRBJ2-4): KAGVTQTPRYLIKTRGQQVTLSCSPISGHRSVSWYQQTPGQGLQFLFEYFSETQRNKGNFPGRFSGRQFSNSRSEMNVSTLELGDSALYLCASTPGDRNIQYFGAGTRLSVL.

In this sample, this clonotype turned up many times. V gene TRBV7-9 combines with J gene TRBJ2-1; 10 positions agree with TRBD2. The ends lost 5 bases at V and 8 bases at J; junction bases unmatched: 9. Germline-derived CDR1 and CDR2 are SEHNR and FQNEAQ (reference sequence). The CDR3 extends over 15 amino acids. The CDR3: CASSLGAGGFDEQFF. For the CDR3, the DNA is TGTGCCAGCAGCCTGGGAGCGGGAGGGTTCGATGAGCAGTTCTTC.

CDR3 sequence reads: CASSRLAAYNEQFF. The CDR3 DNA reads as TGTGCCAGCAGTCGTCTAGCGGCTTACAATGAGCAGTTCTTC. This chain joins TRBV6-5 and TRBJ2-1, with 7 bases fitting TRBD2. J gave up 4 bases and V 5 bases, and 5 bases lay outside the gene matches. Germline CDR1 MNHEY, CDR2 SVGAGI. This CDR3 has 14 residues.

This clonotype came up many times. The chain couples TRBV7-9 to TRBJ1-1; TRBD1 matches at 9 bases. The ends lost 5 bases at V and 5 bases at J; junction bases unmatched: 9. Germline V lookup: CDR1 SEHNR, CDR2 FQNEAQ (reference sequence). The CDR3 is 15 residues long. The CDR3 region has the DNA TGTGCCAGCAGCCCTAGAGGGACAGGGCTTACTGAAGCTTTCTTT. Translation: CASSPRGTGLTEAFF.

This clonotype has only a few counts. V gene TRBV5-1 combines with J gene TRBJ1-3; 8 bases match TRBD1. Germline CDR1 and CDR2: SGHRS and YFSETQ. The trim removed 3 bases at V and 0 bases at J, leaving 5 bases unmatched. The CDR3 has 16 residues. The CDR3 sequence is CASSWGTGSSGNTIYF. The CDR3 DNA sequence: TGCGCCAGCAGCTGGGGGACAGGCAGCTCTGGAAACACCATATATTTT.

The gene calls are TRBV2 and TRBJ2-7, with a possible D match to TRBD2 (5 bases). Germline V gene sequence: CDR1 SNHLY, CDR2 FYNNEI. The V end was cut by 5 bases, the J end by 3 bases, with 14 bases between. CDR3 size: 14 residues. The chain's CDR3 is CASSQDLKGYEQYF. The CDR3 bases are TGTGCCAGCAGTCAGGACTTAAAGGGCTACGAGCAGTACTTC.

The V call is TRBV6-5, the J call TRBJ2-1; TRBD2 aligns across 14 bases. This CDR3 spans 16 amino acids. Per the germline V gene, CDR1 is MNHEY and CDR2 is SVGAGI. With 0 bases clipped from V and 12 bases from J, the junction kept 7 bases outside the gene matches. The CDR3 nucleotides read TGTGCCAGCAGTTACTCGGGACTAGCGGGAGTGGACGGGCAGTTCTTC. This encodes CASSYSGLAGVDGQFF.

This clonotype was recorded many times. The J gene is TRBJ1-5, the V gene TRBV6-1, with 9 positions matching TRBD1. The junction had 4 bases not matched to a gene; V was cut back by 0 bases and J by 4 bases. The CDR3 is 16 residues long. Germline CDR1 reads MNHNS; CDR2 reads SASEGT. The CDR3 region is CASSEAYRGLNQPQHF. CDR3 sequence (DNA): TGTGCCAGCAGTGAAGCGTACAGGGGGCTTAATCAGCCCCAGCATTTT.

V and J are TRBV20-1 and TRBJ2-5; D is possibly TRBD2 (6 bases). Judging by the DNA end, TRBJ2-7 fits better; the J call may be wrong. The CDR3 runs to 14 residues. Germline lookup yields CDR1 DFQATT and CDR2 SNEGSKA (reference sequence). CDR3 sequence: CSAPRDSRIGEQYF. CDR3 bases: TGCAGTGCTCCCCGGGACTCACGGATAGGCGAGCAGTACTTC.

Worth noting for this clonotype: A much larger clone lies a single base off, so this may be a read error. The rearrangement uses TRBV12-3 or TRBV12-4 and TRBJ1-4, with 8 bases lining up with TRBD1. There are 14 residues in the CDR3. V shed 6 bases and J 11 bases; nucleotides not matched to a gene: 11. The CDR3 sequence is CASREGQVIDKLFF. The CDR3 DNA reads as TGTGCCAGCAGGGAGGGACAGGTGATCGACAAACTGTTTTTT.

The sample holds many counts of this clonotype. The chain has TRBV28 and TRBJ1-1; D possibly corresponds to TRBD1 (5 bases). The V gene's germline CDR1 is MDHEN and CDR2 SYDVKM. The CDR3 extends over 16 amino acids. V was pared by 4 bases and J by 5 bases, with 20 bases between. The CDR3 DNA reads as TGTGCCAGCAGTTACGGGGCGGGGAATGGATTGACTGAAGCTTTCTTT. Translation: CASSYGAGNGLTEAFF.

This clonotype was observed at least ten times. This rearrangement joins TRBV20-1 to TRBJ2-5; 9 bases line up with TRBD1. This CDR3 is 15 amino acids long. V gave up 6 bases and J gave up 4 bases; unmatched junction bases: 12. Per the germline V gene, CDR1 is DFQATT and CDR2 is SNEGSKA (reference sequence). This chain's CDR3 is CSAGARDREPETQYF. The CDR3 DNA is TGCAGTGCAGGGGCCCGGGACAGGGAACCAGAGACCCAGTACTTC.

This clonotype was seen at least ten times. The chain recombines TRBV6-1 with TRBJ2-1, with TRBD1 identical over 11 bases. Trimming removed 9 bases from V and 7 bases from J; junction bases left unmatched: 8. The germline V gene has CDR1 MNHNS and CDR2 SASEGT. The CDR3 is 14 amino acids. The CDR3 DNA reads TGTGCCAGTCTCGGGACAGGGGGATCGAATGAGCAGTTCTTC. Protein product: CASLGTGGSNEQFF.